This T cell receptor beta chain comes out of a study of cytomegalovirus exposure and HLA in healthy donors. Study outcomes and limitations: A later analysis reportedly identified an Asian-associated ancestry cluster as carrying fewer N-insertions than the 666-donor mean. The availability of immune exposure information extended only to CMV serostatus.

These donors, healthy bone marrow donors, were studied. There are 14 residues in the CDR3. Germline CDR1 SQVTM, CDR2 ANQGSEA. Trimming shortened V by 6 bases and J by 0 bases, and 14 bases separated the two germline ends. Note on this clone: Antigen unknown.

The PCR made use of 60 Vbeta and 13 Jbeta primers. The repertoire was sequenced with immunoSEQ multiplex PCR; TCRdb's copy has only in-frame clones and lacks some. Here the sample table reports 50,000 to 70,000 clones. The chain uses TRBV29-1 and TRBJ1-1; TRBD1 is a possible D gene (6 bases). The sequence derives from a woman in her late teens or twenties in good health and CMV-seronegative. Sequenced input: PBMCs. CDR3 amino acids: CSVKLQGMNTEAFF. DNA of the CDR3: TGCAGCGTAAAGTTACAGGGTATGAACACTGAAGCTTTCTTT.